A selection of T cell receptor beta chains follows, all from one sample in a study of T-cell memory formation after mild COVID-19. TCRdb re-called the 5' RACE reads with MiXCR, one entry per CDR3 protein. The table records some 320,000 distinct CDR3 sequences, 15% of them present only once. Source material: PBMCs or a T cell subset sorted from them (not recorded which). The receptor source for this set is a young man who had mild COVID-19 (a few samples of this study predate the infection). Cell type and time point are not known. The CDR3 runs from the conserved cysteine through the conserved F or W. A D gene is named only where the DNA matches it firmly. Rows give clone size only sometimes, using once, few, many, or a class for an expanded clone.

clone size	V gene	D gene	CDR3 length	J gene	CDR3 protein	CDR3 DNA
few	TRBV7-9	TRBD1	17	TRBJ1-2	CASSSYLTGGIIHGYTF	TGTGCCAGCAGCTCTTATTTAACAGGGGGTATAATTCATGGCTACACCTTC
many	TRBV5-1	.	15	TRBJ1-6	CASTGQVGENSPLHF	TGCGCCAGCACTGGGCAGGTCGGAGAGAATTCACCCCTCCACTTT
few	TRBV4-3	TRBD2	20	TRBJ2-1	CASSQDYRGGLAASTNEQFF	TGCGCCAGCAGCCAAGATTATCGAGGCGGACTAGCGGCGTCGACTAATGAGCAGTTCTTC
.	TRBV7-2	TRBD1	15	TRBJ1-4	CASRRQGWANEKLFF	TGTGCCAGCAGAAGACAGGGGTGGGCTAATGAAAAACTGTTTTTT
.	TRBV4-3	.	13	TRBJ1-3	CASSDNSGNTIYF	TGCGCCAGCAGCGACAACTCTGGAAACACCATATATTTT
many	TRBV6-5	.	14	TRBJ1-5	CASSSTGGNQPQHF	TGTGCCAGCAGCTCGACAGGTGGGAATCAGCCCCAGCATTTT
.	TRBV3-1	.	15	TRBJ2-2	CASSQHVGSAGELFF	TGTGCCAGCAGCCAACACGTGGGTTCAGCGGGGGAGCTGTTTTTT
many	TRBV24-1	TRBD2	20	TRBJ2-1	CATSDTSASGGLSSYNEQFF	TGTGCCACCAGTGACACATCCGCTAGCGGGGGCCTAAGCTCCTACAATGAGCAGTTCTTC
many	TRBV5-1	TRBD1	15	TRBJ2-5	CASGTSGQLGETQYF	TGCGCCAGCGGGACCTCGGGACAGCTGGGTGAGACCCAGTACTTC
.	TRBV7-6	TRBD1	14	TRBJ2-2	CASSPGQAYGELFF	TGTGCCAGCAGCCCAGGACAGGCCTACGGGGAGCTGTTTTTT
.	TRBV5-1	.	15	TRBJ1-4	CASSSGTGLNEKLFF	TGCGCCAGCTCCTCCGGAACAGGCCTGAATGAAAAACTGTTTTTT
.	TRBV28	TRBD1	12	TRBJ2-2	CASSRDSRELFF	TGTGCCAGCAGTCGGGACAGTCGCGAGCTGTTTTTT
few	TRBV20-1	.	11	TRBJ2-5	CSARSQETQYF	TGCAGTGCTAGGAGCCAAGAGACCCAGTACTTC
few	TRBV12-3/TRBV12-4	.	16	TRBJ1-2	CASSLGTRGTLYGYTF	TGTGCCAGCAGTTTAGGGACTAGGGGGACTCTTTATGGCTACACCTTC
.	TRBV19	.	14	TRBJ2-4	CASSIVGGEGIQYF	TGTGCCAGTAGTATAGTTGGGGGAGAGGGCATTCAGTACTTC
.	TRBV7-2	.	13	TRBJ2-5	CASSLRAQETQYF	TGTGCCAGCAGCTTAAGGGCCCAAGAGACCCAGTACTTC
few	TRBV7-8	TRBD1	15	TRBJ1-5	CASSLRQGDFQPQHF	TGTGCCAGCAGCTTAAGGCAGGGGGATTTTCAGCCCCAGCATTTT
few	TRBV7-2	.	15	TRBJ1-6	CASSLARGGRSPLHF	TGTGCCAGCAGCTTAGCGAGGGGGGGCCGTTCACCCCTCCACTTT
many	TRBV10-3	.	15	TRBJ2-5	CAISEVEQGKKTQYF	TGTGCCATCAGTGAGGTTGAGCAGGGAAAAAAGACCCAGTACTTC
.	TRBV25-1	TRBD2	14	TRBJ2-3	CASSTSGGLDTQYF	TGTGCCAGCAGCACTAGCGGGGGATTAGATACGCAGTATTTT
.	TRBV12-3/TRBV12-4	TRBD2	16	TRBJ2-1	CASSLLLGLAGKEQFF	TGTGCCAGCAGTTTACTCCTTGGACTAGCGGGGAAAGAGCAGTTCTTC
few	TRBV12-3/TRBV12-4	.	13	TRBJ1-2	CASSQALGNGYTF	TGTGCCAGCAGTCAAGCTTTAGGGAATGGCTACACCTTC
.	TRBV9	TRBD1	14	TRBJ1-1	CASSVGDRVTEAFF	TGTGCCAGCAGCGTAGGGGACAGGGTCACTGAAGCTTTCTTT
.	TRBV20-1	.	18	TRBJ1-5	CSARDKVRGASPNQPQHF	TGCAGTGCTAGAGATAAGGTTCGTGGGGCCAGCCCCAATCAGCCCCAGCATTTT
.	TRBV11-3	.	13	TRBJ1-6	CASSTQTDSPLHF	TGTGCCAGCAGCACCCAGACAGATTCACCCCTCCACTTT
.	TRBV6-5	.	13	TRBJ2-5	CASRPPGAETQYF	TGTGCCAGCAGGCCTCCTGGGGCCGAGACCCAGTACTTC
few	TRBV19	.	12	TRBJ2-7	CASRGLSYEQYF	TGTGCCAGTAGAGGACTTTCCTACGAGCAGTACTTC
.	TRBV4-3	TRBD2	14	TRBJ2-5	CASSHSPGREAQYF	TGCGCCAGCAGCCATAGTCCAGGGAGGGAGGCCCAGTACTTC
few	TRBV18	.	17	TRBJ1-2	CASSPWELSGGNYGYTF	TGTGCCAGCTCACCATGGGAGCTCTCCGGAGGTAACTATGGCTACACCTTC
.	TRBV7-2	TRBD2	16	TRBJ2-3	CASSLRRGVVTDTQYF	TGTGCCAGCAGCTTACGGCGGGGGGTGGTCACAGATACGCAGTATTTT
few	TRBV5-4	TRBD2	17	TRBJ2-2	CASSTGTSVTNTGELFF	TGTGCCAGCAGTACCGGGACTAGCGTGACGAACACCGGGGAGCTGTTTTTT
.	TRBV9	.	14	TRBJ2-1	CASSATGSGNEQFF	TGTGCCAGCAGCGCAACAGGGTCCGGCAATGAGCAGTTCTTC
many	TRBV7-9	.	15	TRBJ1-4	CASSLGGSWGEKLFF	TGTGCCAGCAGCTTAGGAGGCTCCTGGGGTGAAAAACTGTTTTTT
.	TRBV5-5	.	17	TRBJ2-3	CASSLVGDPVGTDTQYF	TGTGCCAGCAGCTTGGTAGGGGACCCCGTGGGCACAGATACGCAGTATTTT
few	TRBV20-1	.	12	TRBJ2-5	CSATAAQETQYF	TGCAGTGCAACGGCGGCTCAAGAGACCCAGTACTTC
.	TRBV4-1	.	12	TRBJ2-7	CASSQEGVEQYF	TGCGCCAGCAGCCAAGAAGGGGTAGAGCAGTACTTC
few	TRBV5-4	.	14	TRBJ2-5	CASSLGRTQETQYF	TGTGCCAGCAGCTTGGGTCGGACCCAAGAGACCCAGTACTTC
.	TRBV7-2	.	15	TRBJ2-5	CASSLVAGRQETQYF	TGTGCCAGCAGCTTAGTTGCGGGGCGACAAGAGACCCAGTACTTC